This T cell receptor beta chain was recorded in a study of blood T cell repertoires in COVID-19. Germline V gene data show CDR1 as WNHNN and CDR2 as SYGVQD (reference sequence). The CDR3 is 13 residues long. Trimming left V 3 bases short and J 3 bases short, with 6 bases between. Method: immunoSEQ multiplex PCR; TCRdb's copy keeps in-frame clones and lacks some. Altogether about 140,000 clones are present, about 85% being singletons, with the ten largest covering over 2%. The specimen sequenced was peripheral blood. The chain joins TRBV10-1 to TRBJ1-5; D unclear. The receptor's source is a human donor with COVID-19, enrolled during active disease. The donor label of this sample is uncertain. The CDR3 nucleotides are TGCGCCAGCAGTGAACAGATCAATCAGCCCCAGCATTTT. Amino acid sequence: CASSEQINQPQHF.